This T cell receptor beta chain comes out of a study of T cell responses to AZD1222 COVID-19 vaccine. Turning to this clone: Its antigen is unknown.

Clones were sequenced by immunoSEQ multiplex PCR, and TCRdb holds only the in-frame ones, with some missing. The sample holds 130,000 to 150,000 clones; 92% are singletons and the top ten take approximately 3.4%. Looked up from germline, CDR1 is LNHDA and CDR2 is SQIVND (reference sequence). Trimming removed 5 bases from V and 0 bases from J, with 18 bases in between. The CDR3 loop spans 17 amino acids. Study-level points and caveats: Compared with day 0, the breadth and depth of the Spike-specific TCR repertoire rose significantly after two doses of AZD1222.

The TCR was taken from an adult in good health. Specimen: peripheral blood, collected on day 0 of AZD1222 vaccination. V and J are TRBV19 and TRBJ2-3, with D possibly matching TRBD2 (5 bases). The CDR3 protein is CASSLIGDSISTDTQYF. CDR3 DNA: TGTGCCAGTAGTCTCATCGGGGATTCGATTAGCACAGATACGCAGTATTTT.